The 23 T cell receptor beta chains reported below all come from one sample, sequenced in a study of blood T cell repertoires in COVID-19. Generated by immunoSEQ multiplex PCR, the TCRdb table keeps only in-frame clones and is missing some. This repertoire shows about 120,000 clones, roughly three quarters found once; its top ten account for 6.5% to 9%. What was sequenced was peripheral blood. The source of these receptors is a human donor in a cohort sampled during active COVID-19.

This clone was seen more than once but under ten times. The rearrangement uses TRBV6-5 and TRBJ1-1; D may be TRBD1 (5 bases). Germline CDR1 reads MNHEY; CDR2 reads SVGAGI. The CDR3 consists of 12 residues. Trimming removed 5 bases at V and 12 bases at J, with 16 bases between. CDR3 residues: CASSLRPGLSFF. The CDR3 region has the DNA TGTGCCAGCAGTCTAAGACCGGGACTCTCTTTCTTT.

There are a few counts of this clone. V and J are TRBV3-1 (or the pseudogene TRBV3-2) and TRBJ1-6; the D is unclear. This CDR3 contains 14 residues. V lost 1 base, J lost 8 bases, and 9 bases lay in between. From germline, CDR1 is LGHDT and CDR2 YNNKEL (reference sequence). This CDR3 reads CASSQAVLDSPLHF. The DNA for the CDR3 is TGTGCCAGCAGCCAAGCAGTCCTCGATTCACCCCTCCACTTT.

The chain couples TRBV18 to TRBJ1-5, with D maybe TRBD1 (5 bases). The CDR3 runs 14 residues. Trimming removed 0 bases from V and 4 bases from J, with 7 bases in between. CDR1 is KGHSH and CDR2 is LQKENI in the germline V gene. The CDR3 DNA reads as TGTGCCAGCTCACCACCCCCAGGGAATCAGCCCCAGCATTTT. This encodes CASSPPPGNQPQHF.

This clone was counted once. The chain couples TRBV14 to TRBJ2-6; 7 positions agree with TRBD1. Germline V gene sequence: CDR1 SGHDN, CDR2 FVKESK. The CDR3 length is 18 residues. Unmatched junction bases numbered 9, after V lost 3 bases and J lost 1 base. Here the CDR3 reads CASSHLTGTLSGANVLTF. CDR3 bases: TGTGCCAGCAGCCACTTGACAGGGACGCTTTCTGGGGCCAACGTCCTGACTTTC.

This chain joins TRBV6-5 and TRBJ2-7; 10 positions agree with TRBD1. This CDR3 contains 14 residues. The J segment lost 5 bases and the V segment lost 7 bases, leaving 8 bases of the junction unmatched. In germline, CDR1 is MNHEY, CDR2 SVGAGI. The CDR3 DNA reads as TGTGCCAGCATTCTCGCCGGGACAGGGGACGAGCAGTACTTC. Translated: CASILAGTGDEQYF.

V is TRBV4-1 and J is TRBJ2-7; the match to TRBD1 covers 8 bases. Germline CDR1 is MGHRA and CDR2 is YSYEKL. This CDR3 comprises 16 residues. The trim removed 3 bases at V and 3 bases at J, leaving 10 bases unmatched. CDR3 region: CASSQLGRDRSYEQYF. CDR3 bases: TGCGCCAGCAGCCAGTTGGGCCGGGACAGGAGCTACGAGCAGTACTTC.

This sequence joins TRBV11-3 and TRBJ2-7; 9 nucleotides line up with TRBD1. Germline V gene lookup returns CDR1 SGHNT and CDR2 YENEEA. After removal of 5 bases from V and 4 bases from J, the junction contained 9 bases not matched to a gene. CDR3 size: 15 residues. For the CDR3, the DNA is TGTGCCAGCAGCCCCCCAGTGGGGACAGGGTACGAGCAGTACTTC. This codes for CASSPPVGTGYEQYF. The complete variable domain, with remaining parts taken from reference TRBV11-3 and TRBJ2-7, reads EAGVVQSPRYKIIEKKQPVAFWCNPISGHNTLYWYLQNLGQGPELLIRYENEEAVDDSQLPKDRFSAERLKGVDSTLKIQPAELGDSAVYLCASSPPVGTGYEQYFGPGTRLTVT.

V and J are TRBV11-2 and TRBJ1-4; TRBD1 is a possible D gene (6 bases). Germline-derived CDR1 and CDR2 are SGHAT and FQNNGV. Trimming took 4 bases from V and 6 from J, leaving 18 bases between them. CDR3 length: 16 residues. CDR3 region: CASSSILQGGDEKLFF. DNA for the CDR3: TGTGCCAGCAGCTCCATACTACAGGGTGGAGATGAAAAACTGTTTTTT.

The rearrangement uses TRBV7-9 and TRBJ2-7; TRBD1 aligns across 8 bases. The CDR3 sequence is 14 residues long. Trimming cost V 3 bases and J 2 bases; bases outside gene matches: 3. Germline V gene sequence: CDR1 SEHNR, CDR2 FQNEAQ (reference sequence). This CDR3 reads CASSFTGGPYEQYF. DNA of the CDR3: TGTGCCAGCAGCTTCACAGGGGGACCCTACGAGCAGTACTTC.

The V call is TRBV7-9, the J call TRBJ1-6; TRBD1 agrees at 10 bases. Trimming at V came to 4 bases and at J to 5 bases, leaving 5 bases not matched to a gene. The CDR3 is 16 amino acids. Germline V CDR1 and CDR2: SEHNR, FQNEAQ (reference sequence). DNA for the CDR3: TGTGCCAGCAGCTCCACGGGACAGGGGAATAATTCACCCCTCCACTTT. This encodes CASSSTGQGNNSPLHF.

The CDR3 sequence is CASSYSSSPYNSPLHF. DNA for the CDR3: TGTGCCAGCAGTTACTCGAGCTCCCCCTATAATTCACCCCTCCACTTT. This chain links TRBV6-5 with TRBJ1-6, with no clear D. Germline CDR1 reads MNHEY; CDR2 reads SVGAGI. Trimming removed 0 bases from V and 2 bases from J, with 8 bases in between. This CDR3 has 16 residues.

The chain employs TRBV7-8 and TRBJ2-7; TRBD1 might be the D (5 bases). The germline gives CDR1 SGHVS, CDR2 FQNEAQ. This CDR3 has 13 amino acids. V lost 5 bases to trimming and J lost 7 bases, with 15 bases between them. The CDR3 spells CASSRRQLVEQYF. In nucleotides, the CDR3 is TGTGCCAGCAGCCGAAGACAGTTAGTAGAGCAGTACTTC.

V gene TRBV6-4 combines with J gene TRBJ2-3; TRBD2 aligns across 9 bases. CDR1 is MRHNA and CDR2 is SNTAGT in the germline V gene. With V trimmed by 0 bases and J by 4 bases, 5 bases remained unmatched. The CDR3 length is 16 residues. CDR3: CASSDSSSGGADTQYF. CDR3 in DNA: TGTGCCAGCAGTGACTCGAGTAGCGGGGGTGCAGATACGCAGTATTTT.

This sequence joins TRBV30 and TRBJ2-7; 7 nucleotides match TRBD2. CDR1 is GTSNPN, CDR2 SVGIG, per germline (reference sequence). J gave up 2 bases and V 4 bases, and 8 bases lay outside the gene matches. The CDR3 runs to 14 residues. This CDR3 is CAWKPLAATYEQYF. Here the CDR3 DNA reads TGTGCCTGGAAACCGCTAGCGGCCACCTACGAGCAGTACTTC.

The chain carries TRBV6-1 and TRBJ1-6; D gene ambiguous. The V end was cut by 4 bases, the J end by 7 bases, with 23 bases between. The germline CDR1 and CDR2 sequences are MNHNS and SASEGT. The CDR3 loop spans 18 amino acids. CDR3 in amino acids: CASSGWQTRTLGNSPLHF. For the CDR3, the DNA is TGTGCCAGCAGTGGTTGGCAGACGCGTACACTAGGGAATTCACCCCTCCACTTT.

This chain joins TRBV12-3 or TRBV12-4 and TRBJ1-2, with TRBD1 as a possible D gene (6 bases). The CDR3 runs to 13 residues. The V and J ends lost 6 bases and 4 bases respectively, with 12 bases between them. DNA of the CDR3: TGTGCCAGCAGGCCGGACAGAACCTATGGCTACACCTTC. Residues: CASRPDRTYGYTF.

To note about this clone: Without the conserved terminal phenylalanine or tryptophan, this CDR3 likely stems from a read error. No DNA is shown, since the ends of the CDR3 on it are uncertain; the CDR3 is the one TCRdb lists. This chain joins TRBV6-2 or TRBV6-3 and TRBJ2-7; TRBD1, as called in the table, went unchecked against the DNA. CDR1 and CDR2 from the germline V gene are MNHEY and SVGEGT. A total of 13 residues make up the CDR3, ends included. CDR3 amino acids: CASSSTQGVGLSP.

This clone was detected a few times. The rearrangement joins TRBV4-1 to TRBJ1-5, with no clear D. The CDR3 has 15 residues. CDR1 MGHRA and CDR2 YSYEKL come from the germline V gene. The V gene lost 1 base and the J gene lost 7 bases, with 14 bases spanning the gap. CDR3 DNA: TGCGCCAGCAGCCAAGGTGGTAATGTAGCCCAGCCCCAGCATTTT. Protein: CASSQGGNVAQPQHF.

The J gene is TRBJ1-5, the V gene TRBV18; 9 bases map to TRBD1. Germline CDR1 KGHSH, CDR2 LQKENI. The ends lost 3 bases at V and 6 bases at J; junction bases unmatched: 3. The CDR3 extends over 14 amino acids. The DNA for the CDR3 is TGTGCCAGCTCACCGGGACAGGGAGGTCAGCCCCAGCATTTT. It is translated as CASSPGQGGQPQHF.

This chain uses TRBV28 with TRBJ2-7, with 9 bases identical to TRBD2. The V gene's germline CDR1 is MDHEN and CDR2 SYDVKM. The junction had 6 bases not matched to a gene; V was cut back by 2 bases and J by 4 bases. The CDR3 is 15 amino acids. DNA for the CDR3: TGTGCCAGCAGTTTACGCGGGAGGGCCTGGTACGAGCAGTACTTC. Translating gives CASSLRGRAWYEQYF. Using reference TRBV28 and TRBJ2-7 for the parts outside the CDR3, the full variable domain is DVKVTQSSRYLVKRTGEKVFLECVQDMDHENMFWYRQDPGLGLRLIYFSYDVKMKEKGDIPEGYSVSREKKERFSLILESASTNQTSMYLCASSLRGRAWYEQYFGPGTRLTVT.

The rearrangement links TRBV27 to TRBJ2-7; 11 bases fit TRBD1. The CDR3 has 14 amino acids. V lost 1 base to trimming and J lost 5 bases; unmatched junction nucleotides: 1. Germline V gene sequence: CDR1 MNHEY, CDR2 SMNVEV (reference sequence). The CDR3 sequence is CASSLLGQGDEQYF. Here the CDR3 DNA reads TGTGCCAGCAGTTTATTGGGACAGGGGGACGAGCAGTACTTC.

This clone was observed a single time. The chain couples TRBV9 to TRBJ1-2, with D possibly matching TRBD1 (6 bases). Trimming took 0 bases from V and 2 from J, leaving 11 bases between them. CDR1 and CDR2 from the germline V gene are SGDLS and YYNGEE. The CDR3 has 15 amino acids. CDR3 bases: TGTGCCAGCAGCGTAGTTACAGGGTCGAACTATGGCTACACCTTC. Its protein is CASSVVTGSNYGYTF.

This chain joins TRBV9 and TRBJ1-1; no firm D call. CDR1 SGDLS and CDR2 YYNGEE come from the germline V gene. V lost 4 bases and J 1 base, leaving 11 bases between the germline ends. This CDR3 contains 14 residues. The chain's CDR3 is CASSLNIGNTEAFF. DNA for the CDR3: TGTGCCAGCAGCCTTAATATCGGGAACACTGAAGCTTTCTTT.